The sequence of this T cell receptor beta chain was determined in a study of blood T cell repertoires in COVID-19. Study information: From the United States, Italy and Spain came samples of acute and convalescent COVID-19. PBMCs, B-cell-depleted T cells, or T cells provided the cDNA or gDNA that made up the material.

The CDR3 has 17 residues. V lost 3 bases to trimming and J lost 0 bases; unmatched junction nucleotides: 10. Germline V gene lookup returns CDR1 GTSNPN and CDR2 SVGIG (reference sequence). Original methodology: Estimates of nucleated cell counts were drawn from the amplification of reference gene primers. Profiling relied on immunoSEQ multiplex PCR, and the TCRdb table lists in-frame clones only, not all of them. Clone size and the V and J calls come from that table; the DNA yielded D and trimming. This table holds 150,000 to 200,000 clones, roughly 90% found once. The rearrangement links TRBV30 to TRBJ1-1, with TRBD1 identical over 10 bases. The sequencing input was peripheral blood. The sequence came from a woman between 65 and 79 years old with acute or convalescent COVID-19. CDR3 sequence (DNA): TGTGCCTGGAGGGAACGAAGGACAGGGGGTCTGAACACTGAAGCTTTCTTT. This translates into CAWRERRTGGLNTEAFF.